A selection of T cell receptor beta chains follows, all from one sample in a study of T-cell reconstitution after alpha-beta-depleted transplantation in children. Each CDR3 protein is one row after TCRdb ran MiXCR on the PCR reads. The sample yields roughly 500,000 distinct CDR3 sequences, about 10% seen once. Sample: PBMCs, taken before TCRalphabeta/CD19-depleted stem cell transplant. The receptors come from a child aged 2-15 years with inherited bone marrow failure, due to receive a stem cell transplant. Both conserved end residues are part of each CDR3. A D gene is named only where the DNA matches it firmly. Expanded clones are given a class, and other clones once, few, many or no size at all.

J gene: TRBJ2-7; D gene: TRBD2; V gene: TRBV20-1; clone size: NA; CDR3 protein: CSARPLGLAGDSVYEQYF; CDR3 DNA: TGCAGTGCTAGGCCCCTCGGACTAGCGGGAGACTCCGTGTACGAGCAGTACTTC
J gene: TRBJ1-3; D gene: NA; V gene: TRBV12-3/TRBV12-4; clone size: many; CDR3 protein: CASSFIGNTIYF; CDR3 DNA: TGTGCCAGCAGTTTCATTGGAAACACCATATATTTT
J gene: TRBJ1-3; D gene: NA; V gene: TRBV27; clone size: few; CDR3 protein: CASSSGTGYGNTIYF; CDR3 DNA: TGTGCCAGCAGTTCTGGTACAGGGTACGGAAACACCATATATTTT
J gene: TRBJ2-1; D gene: TRBD2; V gene: TRBV19; clone size: many; CDR3 protein: CASSPSGRGWQFF; CDR3 DNA: TGTGCCAGTAGTCCTAGCGGGAGGGGCTGGCAGTTCTTC
J gene: TRBJ2-1; D gene: TRBD2; V gene: TRBV12-3/TRBV12-4; clone size: few; CDR3 protein: CASSVLAGGSYNEQFF; CDR3 DNA: TGTGCCAGCAGTGTTCTAGCGGGAGGGAGCTACAATGAGCAGTTCTTC
J gene: TRBJ2-7; D gene: NA; V gene: TRBV27; clone size: many; CDR3 protein: CASSLRGRVNEQYF; CDR3 DNA: TGTGCCAGCAGTTTAAGGGGGAGGGTCAACGAGCAGTACTTC
J gene: TRBJ2-3; D gene: TRBD2; V gene: TRBV4-3; clone size: many; CDR3 protein: CASSQDRVGLAGGDTQYF; CDR3 DNA: TGCGCCAGCAGCCAAGATCGTGTGGGACTAGCGGGAGGAGATACGCAGTATTTT
J gene: TRBJ2-5; D gene: NA; V gene: TRBV20-1; clone size: few; CDR3 protein: CSASGAGWETQYF; CDR3 DNA: TGCAGTGCTAGCGGGGCAGGGTGGGAGACCCAGTACTTC
J gene: TRBJ2-1; D gene: NA; V gene: TRBV29-1; clone size: many; CDR3 protein: CSVEDTLIAVGNEQFF; CDR3 DNA: TGCAGCGTTGAAGATACGTTGATAGCCGTTGGGAATGAGCAGTTCTTC
J gene: TRBJ2-3; D gene: NA; V gene: TRBV5-1; clone size: NA; CDR3 protein: CASSLAALVMGTDTQYF; CDR3 DNA: TGCGCCAGCAGCTTGGCCGCACTAGTTATGGGCACAGATACGCAGTATTTT
J gene: TRBJ2-7; D gene: TRBD1; V gene: TRBV15; clone size: many; CDR3 protein: CATSRDRDDRVPYEQYF; CDR3 DNA: TGTGCCACCAGCAGAGATCGCGACGACAGGGTTCCCTACGAGCAGTACTTC
J gene: TRBJ2-7; D gene: TRBD2; V gene: TRBV28; clone size: many; CDR3 protein: CATMGAGVTEQYF; CDR3 DNA: TGTGCCACCATGGGAGCGGGAGTAACCGAGCAGTACTTC
J gene: TRBJ1-3; D gene: NA; V gene: TRBV11-2; clone size: few; CDR3 protein: CASSRRHLPSPGNTIYF; CDR3 DNA: TGTGCCAGCAGCCGACGACATCTTCCTTCCCCTGGAAACACCATATATTTT
J gene: TRBJ2-7; D gene: NA; V gene: TRBV15; clone size: NA; CDR3 protein: CDTSGLRADEQYF; CDR3 DNA: TGTGACACCAGCGGGCTCAGAGCGGACGAGCAGTACTTC
J gene: TRBJ2-1; D gene: TRBD2; V gene: TRBV4-3; clone size: NA; CDR3 protein: CASSQGTSGPFPYNEQFF; CDR3 DNA: TGCGCCAGCAGCCAAGGGACTAGCGGGCCCTTCCCCTACAATGAGCAGTTCTTC
J gene: TRBJ2-3; D gene: TRBD2; V gene: TRBV18; clone size: few; CDR3 protein: CASSPPTSGPDTQYF; CDR3 DNA: TGTGCCAGCTCACCACCCACTAGCGGGCCAGATACGCAGTATTTT
J gene: TRBJ2-5; D gene: NA; V gene: TRBV29-1; clone size: many; CDR3 protein: CSVDSSAETQYF; CDR3 DNA: TGCAGCGTTGATTCTTCGGCGGAGACCCAGTACTTC
J gene: TRBJ2-2; D gene: TRBD2; V gene: TRBV24-1; clone size: many; CDR3 protein: CATSDRLAGAGELFF; CDR3 DNA: TGTGCCACCAGTGATCGACTAGCGGGAGCCGGGGAGCTGTTTTTT
J gene: TRBJ2-7; D gene: NA; V gene: TRBV4-3; clone size: NA; CDR3 protein: CASSQDLDPARQYF; CDR3 DNA: TGCGCCAGCAGCCAAGATCTGGATCCCGCGCGGCAGTACTTC
J gene: TRBJ1-2; D gene: NA; V gene: TRBV20-1; clone size: many; CDR3 protein: CTPSEGNYGYTF; CDR3 DNA: TGCACCCCATCGGAGGGGAACTATGGCTACACCTTC
J gene: TRBJ1-2; D gene: NA; V gene: TRBV11-2; clone size: NA; CDR3 protein: CASSLDGAAYGYTF; CDR3 DNA: TGTGCCAGCAGCTTGGACGGTGCTGCGTATGGCTACACCTTC
J gene: TRBJ2-7; D gene: NA; V gene: TRBV14; clone size: many; CDR3 protein: CASSQHQGGEGNYEQYF; CDR3 DNA: TGTGCCAGCAGCCAACACCAGGGGGGAGAGGGTAATTACGAGCAGTACTTC
J gene: TRBJ2-2; D gene: TRBD2; V gene: TRBV12-3/TRBV12-4; clone size: few; CDR3 protein: CASTKGTSGNTGELFF; CDR3 DNA: TGTGCCAGCACTAAAGGGACTAGCGGGAACACCGGGGAGCTGTTTTTT
J gene: TRBJ1-1; D gene: NA; V gene: TRBV9; clone size: few; CDR3 protein: CASSALQGNTEAFF; CDR3 DNA: TGTGCCAGCAGCGCACTACAGGGAAACACTGAAGCTTTCTTT
J gene: TRBJ2-2; D gene: NA; V gene: TRBV11-2; clone size: many; CDR3 protein: CASSLVRDSFTGELFF; CDR3 DNA: TGTGCCAGCAGCTTAGTCAGGGACTCCTTCACCGGGGAGCTGTTTTTT
J gene: TRBJ2-4; D gene: TRBD2; V gene: TRBV4-3; clone size: many; CDR3 protein: CASSQDIPGRESAKNIQYF; CDR3 DNA: TGCGCCAGCAGCCAAGATATTCCTGGGCGGGAGTCAGCCAAAAACATTCAGTACTTC
J gene: TRBJ1-2; D gene: TRBD1; V gene: TRBV29-1; clone size: many; CDR3 protein: CSVETSDRHLGYTF; CDR3 DNA: TGCAGCGTTGAAACTTCGGACAGGCATTTGGGCTACACCTTC
J gene: TRBJ2-7; D gene: NA; V gene: TRBV6-2/TRBV6-3; clone size: many; CDR3 protein: CASSYTYPWEQYF; CDR3 DNA: TGTGCCAGCAGTTACACCTACCCATGGGAGCAGTACTTC
J gene: TRBJ2-2; D gene: TRBD2; V gene: TRBV12-3/TRBV12-4; clone size: NA; CDR3 protein: CAISLAGLAGGPDTGELFF; CDR3 DNA: TGTGCCATCAGTTTAGCGGGACTAGCGGGAGGGCCGGACACCGGGGAGCTGTTTTTT